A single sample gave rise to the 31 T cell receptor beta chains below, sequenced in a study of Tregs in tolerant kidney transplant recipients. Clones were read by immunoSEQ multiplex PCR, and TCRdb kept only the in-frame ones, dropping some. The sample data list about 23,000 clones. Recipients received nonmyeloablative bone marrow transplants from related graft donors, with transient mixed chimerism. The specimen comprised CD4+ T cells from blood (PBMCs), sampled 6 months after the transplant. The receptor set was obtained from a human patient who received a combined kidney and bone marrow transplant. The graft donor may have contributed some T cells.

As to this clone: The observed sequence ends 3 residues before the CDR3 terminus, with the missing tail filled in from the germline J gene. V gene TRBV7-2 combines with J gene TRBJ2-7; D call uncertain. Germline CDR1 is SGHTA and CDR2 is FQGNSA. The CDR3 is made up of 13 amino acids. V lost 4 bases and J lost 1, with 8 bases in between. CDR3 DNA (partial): TGTGCCAGCAGCTACCTAGGTTCCTACGAG. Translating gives CASSYLGSYE. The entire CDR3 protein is CASSYLGSYEQYF.

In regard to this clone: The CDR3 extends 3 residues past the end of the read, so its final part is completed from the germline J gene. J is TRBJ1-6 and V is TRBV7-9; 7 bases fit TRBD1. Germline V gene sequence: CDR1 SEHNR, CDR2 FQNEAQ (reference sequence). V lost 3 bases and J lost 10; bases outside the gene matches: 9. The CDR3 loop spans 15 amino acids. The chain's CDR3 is CASSFRDSLTSPLHF. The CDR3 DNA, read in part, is TGTGCCAGCAGCTTCCGGGACAGCCTTACCTCACCC.

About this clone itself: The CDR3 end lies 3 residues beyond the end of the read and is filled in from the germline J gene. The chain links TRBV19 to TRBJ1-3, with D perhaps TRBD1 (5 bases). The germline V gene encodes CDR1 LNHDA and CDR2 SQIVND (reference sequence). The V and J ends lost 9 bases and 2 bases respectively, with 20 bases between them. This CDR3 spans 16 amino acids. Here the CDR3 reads CASQWAAGNPGNTIYF. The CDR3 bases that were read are TGTGCCAGCCAGTGGGCTGCAGGGAACCCTGGAAACACC.

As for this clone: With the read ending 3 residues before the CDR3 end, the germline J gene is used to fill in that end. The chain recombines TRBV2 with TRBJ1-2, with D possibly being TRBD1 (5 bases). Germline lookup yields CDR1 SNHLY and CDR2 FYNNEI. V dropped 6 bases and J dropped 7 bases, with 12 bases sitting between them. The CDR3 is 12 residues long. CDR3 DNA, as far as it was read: TGTGCCAGCAGGGACACTTTTGCTGGC. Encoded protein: CASRDTFAG. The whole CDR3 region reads CASRDTFAGYTF.

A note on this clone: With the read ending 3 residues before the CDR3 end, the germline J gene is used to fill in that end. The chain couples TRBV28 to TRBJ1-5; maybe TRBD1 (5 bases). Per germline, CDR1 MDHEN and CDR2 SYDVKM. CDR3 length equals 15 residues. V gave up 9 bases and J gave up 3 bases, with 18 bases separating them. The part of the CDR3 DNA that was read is TGTGCCAGTCTTTCCCCCGCGGACACCAATCAGCCC. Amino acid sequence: CASLSPADTNQP. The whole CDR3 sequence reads CASLSPADTNQPQHF.

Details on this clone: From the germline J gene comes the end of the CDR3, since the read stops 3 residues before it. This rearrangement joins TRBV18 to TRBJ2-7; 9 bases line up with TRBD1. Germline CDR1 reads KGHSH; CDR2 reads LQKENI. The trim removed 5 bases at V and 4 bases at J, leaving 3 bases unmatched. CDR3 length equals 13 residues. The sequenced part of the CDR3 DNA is TGTGCCAGCTCAGGGACAGGGAAATACGAG. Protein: CASSGTGKYE. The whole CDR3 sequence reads CASSGTGKYEQYF. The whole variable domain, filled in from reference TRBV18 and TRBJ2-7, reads NAGVMQNPRHLVRRRGQEARLRCSPMKGHSHVYWYRQLPEEGLKFMVYLQKENIIDESGMPKERFSAEFPKEGPSILRIQQVVRGDSAAYFCASSGTGKYEQYFGPGTRLTVT.

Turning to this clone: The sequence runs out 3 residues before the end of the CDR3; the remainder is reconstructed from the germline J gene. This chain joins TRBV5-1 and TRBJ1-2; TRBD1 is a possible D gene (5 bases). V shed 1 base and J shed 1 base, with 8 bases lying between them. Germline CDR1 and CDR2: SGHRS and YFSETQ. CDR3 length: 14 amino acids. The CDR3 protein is CASSLLQGNYGYTF. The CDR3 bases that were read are TGCGCCAGCAGCTTGCTCCAGGGTAACTATGGC.

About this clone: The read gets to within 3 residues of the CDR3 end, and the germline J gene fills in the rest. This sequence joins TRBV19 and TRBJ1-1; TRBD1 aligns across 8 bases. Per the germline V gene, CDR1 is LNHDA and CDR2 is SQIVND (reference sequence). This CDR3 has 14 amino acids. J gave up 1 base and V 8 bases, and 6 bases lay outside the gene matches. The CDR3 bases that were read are TGTGCCAGTCGTCGGACAGGGAAGAACACTGAA. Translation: CASRRTGKNTE. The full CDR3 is CASRRTGKNTEAFF.

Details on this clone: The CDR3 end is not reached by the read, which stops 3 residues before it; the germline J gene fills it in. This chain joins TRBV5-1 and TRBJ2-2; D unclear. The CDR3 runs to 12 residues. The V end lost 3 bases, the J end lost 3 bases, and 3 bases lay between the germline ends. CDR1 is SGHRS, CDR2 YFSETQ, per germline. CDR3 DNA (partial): TGCGCCAGCAGCTGGCACACCGGGGAG. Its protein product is CASSWHTGE. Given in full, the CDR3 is CASSWHTGELFF.

The CDR3 is CSVVATSTEAFF. The DNA read from the CDR3 is TGCAGCGTTGTGGCCACCAGTACTGAA. The J gene is TRBJ1-1, the V gene TRBV29-1; D gene unclear. The read stops 3 residues short of the end of the CDR3; the missing end is completed from the germline J gene. The CDR3 runs 12 residues. V shed 4 bases and J shed 5 bases, with 11 bases lying between them. The germline gives CDR1 SQVTM, CDR2 ANQGSEA.

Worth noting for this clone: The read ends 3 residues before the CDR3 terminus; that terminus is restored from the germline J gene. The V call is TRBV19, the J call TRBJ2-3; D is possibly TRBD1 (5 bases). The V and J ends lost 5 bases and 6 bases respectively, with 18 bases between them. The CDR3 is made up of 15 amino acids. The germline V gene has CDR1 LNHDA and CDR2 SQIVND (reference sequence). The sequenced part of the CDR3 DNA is TGTGCCAGTAGTGCGTGGGGCAGGGTATCCGATACG. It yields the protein CASSAWGRVSDT. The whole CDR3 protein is CASSAWGRVSDTQYF. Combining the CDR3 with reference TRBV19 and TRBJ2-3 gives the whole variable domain DGGITQSPKYLFRKEGQNVTLSCEQNLNHDAMYWYRQDPGQGLRLIYYSQIVNDFQKGDIAEGYSVSREKKESFPLTVTSAQKNPTAFYLCASSAWGRVSDTQYFGPGTRLTVL.

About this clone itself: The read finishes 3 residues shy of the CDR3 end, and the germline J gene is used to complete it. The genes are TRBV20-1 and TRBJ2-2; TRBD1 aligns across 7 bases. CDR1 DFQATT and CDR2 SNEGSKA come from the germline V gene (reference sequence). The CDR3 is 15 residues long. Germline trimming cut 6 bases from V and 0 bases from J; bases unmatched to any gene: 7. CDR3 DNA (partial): TGCAGTGCGTCAAGACAGGGTGCGAACACCGGGGAG. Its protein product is CSASRQGANTGE. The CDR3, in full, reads CSASRQGANTGELFF.

The sequenced CDR3 bases are TGTGCCAGCAGCGGGGGGACATACGAG. Translated: CASSGGTYE. The entire CDR3 protein is CASSGGTYEQYF. This chain uses TRBV2 with TRBJ2-7, with D maybe TRBD2 (7 bases). The DNA ends 3 residues before the CDR3 does, and the rest of the CDR3 is filled in from the germline J gene. Germline V gene lookup returns CDR1 SNHLY and CDR2 FYNNEI. There are 12 residues in the CDR3. V was trimmed by 6 bases and J by 4 bases, leaving 10 bases between them. The variable domain in full, with the rest retrieved from reference TRBV2 and TRBJ2-7, is EPEVTQTPSHQVTQMGQEVILRCVPISNHLYFYWYRQILGQKVEFLVSFYNNEISEKSEIFDDQFSVERPDGSNFTLKIRSTKLEDSAMYFCASSGGTYEQYFGPGTRLTVT.

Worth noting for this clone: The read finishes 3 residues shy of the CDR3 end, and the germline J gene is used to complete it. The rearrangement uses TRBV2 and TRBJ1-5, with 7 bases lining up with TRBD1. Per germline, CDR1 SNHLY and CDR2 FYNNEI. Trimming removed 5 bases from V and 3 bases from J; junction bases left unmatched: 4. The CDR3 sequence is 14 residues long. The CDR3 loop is CASSRQGPNQPQHF. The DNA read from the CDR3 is TGTGCCAGCAGTCGACAGGGTCCCAATCAGCCC.

The CDR3 spells CASSLVSPSPLHF. Partial CDR3 DNA: TGTGCCAGCAGCTTAGTATCCCCCTCACCC. The chain combines TRBV7-2 with TRBJ1-6; no clear D gene. The DNA ends 3 residues before the CDR3 does, and the rest of the CDR3 is filled in from the germline J gene. V lost 1 base and J lost 10, with 8 bases in between. Germline CDR1 SGHTA, CDR2 FQGNSA. This CDR3 has 13 amino acids.

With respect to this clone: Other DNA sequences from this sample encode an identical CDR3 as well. Partial CDR3 DNA: TGTGCCAGCTCACCAACAGGGGGCCGGACTGAA. It yields the protein CASSPTGGRTE. The whole CDR3 sequence reads CASSPTGGRTEAFF. The V gene is TRBV18, the J gene TRBJ1-1, with 9 bases fitting TRBD1. The read terminates 3 residues ahead of where the CDR3 ends, so the germline J gene completes it. Trimming at V came to 2 bases and at J to 5 bases, leaving 3 bases not matched to a gene. Germline assignment: CDR1 KGHSH and CDR2 LQKENI. The CDR3 consists of 14 residues.

CDR3 protein: CASSEGRTDTQYF. The sequenced CDR3 bases are TGTGCCAGCAGTGAGGGCCGCACAGATACG. The chain recombines TRBV6-4 with TRBJ2-3; D unresolved. Coverage ceases 3 residues before the CDR3 finishes, and the germline J gene fills in the end. Deletions cut 3 bases from V and 1 base from J, with 5 bases between. Germline lookup yields CDR1 MRHNA and CDR2 SNTAGT. The CDR3 has 13 residues.

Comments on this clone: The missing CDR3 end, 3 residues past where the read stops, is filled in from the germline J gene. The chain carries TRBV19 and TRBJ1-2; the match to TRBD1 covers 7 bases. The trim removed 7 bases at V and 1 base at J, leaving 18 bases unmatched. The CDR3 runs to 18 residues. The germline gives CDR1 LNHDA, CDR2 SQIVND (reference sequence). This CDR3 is CASMSTGIPKRNNYGYTF. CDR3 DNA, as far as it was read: TGTGCCAGTATGTCGACAGGGATACCGAAGAGAAATAACTATGGC. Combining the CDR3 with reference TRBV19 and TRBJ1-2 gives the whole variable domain DGGITQSPKYLFRKEGQNVTLSCEQNLNHDAMYWYRQDPGQGLRLIYYSQIVNDFQKGDIAEGYSVSREKKESFPLTVTSAQKNPTAFYLCASMSTGIPKRNNYGYTFGSGTRLTVV.

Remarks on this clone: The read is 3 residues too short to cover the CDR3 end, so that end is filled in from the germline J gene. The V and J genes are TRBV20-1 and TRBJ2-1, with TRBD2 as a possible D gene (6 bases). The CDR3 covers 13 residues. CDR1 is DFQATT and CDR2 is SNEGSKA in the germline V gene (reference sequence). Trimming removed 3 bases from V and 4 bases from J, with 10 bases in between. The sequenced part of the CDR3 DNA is TGCAGTGCTAGGCCGGGACTTTACAATGAG. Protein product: CSARPGLYNE. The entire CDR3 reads CSARPGLYNEQFF.

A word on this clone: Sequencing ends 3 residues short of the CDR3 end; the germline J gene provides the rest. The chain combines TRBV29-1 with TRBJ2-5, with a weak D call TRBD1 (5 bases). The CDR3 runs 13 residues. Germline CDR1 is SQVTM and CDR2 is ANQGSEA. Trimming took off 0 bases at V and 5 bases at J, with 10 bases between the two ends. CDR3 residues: CSVEDRVGETQYF. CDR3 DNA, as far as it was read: TGCAGCGTTGAAGACAGGGTTGGCGAGACC.

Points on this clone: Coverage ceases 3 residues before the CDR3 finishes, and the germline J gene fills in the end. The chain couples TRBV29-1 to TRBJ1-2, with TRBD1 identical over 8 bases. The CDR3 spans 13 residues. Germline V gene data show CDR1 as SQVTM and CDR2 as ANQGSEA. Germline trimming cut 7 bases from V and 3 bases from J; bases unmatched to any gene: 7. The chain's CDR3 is CSAAGTGHYGYTF. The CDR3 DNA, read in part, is TGCAGCGCCGCCGGGACAGGTCACTATGGC.

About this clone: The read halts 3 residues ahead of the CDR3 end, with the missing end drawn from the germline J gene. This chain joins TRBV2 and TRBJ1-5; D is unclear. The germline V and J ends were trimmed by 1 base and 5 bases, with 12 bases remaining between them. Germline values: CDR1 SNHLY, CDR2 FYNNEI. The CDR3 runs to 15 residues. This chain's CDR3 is CASSEDGQHYQPQHF. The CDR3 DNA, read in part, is TGTGCCAGCAGTGAAGATGGGCAGCATTATCAGCCC.

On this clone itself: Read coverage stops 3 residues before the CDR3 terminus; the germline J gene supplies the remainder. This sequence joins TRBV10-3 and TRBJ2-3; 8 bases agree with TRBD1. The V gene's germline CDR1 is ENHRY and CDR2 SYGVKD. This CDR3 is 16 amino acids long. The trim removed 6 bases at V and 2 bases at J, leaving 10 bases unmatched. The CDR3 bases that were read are TGTGCCATCAGGGACTGGACAGGGATGACCACAGATACG. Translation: CAIRDWTGMTTDT. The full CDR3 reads CAIRDWTGMTTDTQYF.

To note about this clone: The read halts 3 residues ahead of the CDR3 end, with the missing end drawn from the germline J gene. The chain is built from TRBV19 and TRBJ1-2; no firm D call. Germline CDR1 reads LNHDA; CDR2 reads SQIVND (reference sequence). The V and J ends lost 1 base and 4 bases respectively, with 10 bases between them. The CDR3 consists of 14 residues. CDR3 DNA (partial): TGTGCCAGTAGTATAGCGCGGTCTCTCTATGGC. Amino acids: CASSIARSLYG. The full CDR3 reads CASSIARSLYGYTF.

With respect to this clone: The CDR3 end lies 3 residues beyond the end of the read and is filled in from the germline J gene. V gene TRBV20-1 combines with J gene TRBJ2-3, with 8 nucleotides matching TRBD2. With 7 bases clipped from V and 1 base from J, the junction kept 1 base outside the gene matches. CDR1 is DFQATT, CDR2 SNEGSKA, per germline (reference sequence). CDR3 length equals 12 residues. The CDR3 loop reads CSGRGGTDTQYF. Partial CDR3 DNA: TGCAGTGGGCGGGGGGGCACAGATACG.

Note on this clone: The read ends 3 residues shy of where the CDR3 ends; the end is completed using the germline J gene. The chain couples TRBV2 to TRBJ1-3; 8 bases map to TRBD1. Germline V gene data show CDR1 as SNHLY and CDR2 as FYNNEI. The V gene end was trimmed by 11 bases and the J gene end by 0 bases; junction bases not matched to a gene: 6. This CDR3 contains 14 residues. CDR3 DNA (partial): TGTGCCGGATGGACAGGGAGCTCTGGAAACACC. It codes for CAGWTGSSGNT. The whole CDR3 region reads CAGWTGSSGNTIYF.

The CDR3 sequence is CASSPTSGRTDTQYF. The part of the CDR3 DNA that was read is TGTGCCAGCAGCCCCACTAGCGGGCGGACAGATACG. V gene TRBV5-4 combines with J gene TRBJ2-3; 9 nucleotides align to TRBD2. Sequencing ends 3 residues short of the CDR3 end; the germline J gene provides the rest. From germline, CDR1 is SGHNT and CDR2 YYREEE (reference sequence). The V and J ends lost 4 bases and 3 bases, in that order; junction bases with no gene match: 6. This CDR3 region has 15 residues.

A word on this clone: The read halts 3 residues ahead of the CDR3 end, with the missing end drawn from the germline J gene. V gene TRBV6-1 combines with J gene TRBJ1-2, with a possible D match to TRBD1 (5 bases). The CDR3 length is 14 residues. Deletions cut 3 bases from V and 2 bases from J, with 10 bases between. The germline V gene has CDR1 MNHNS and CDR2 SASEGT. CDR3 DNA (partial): TGTGCCAGCAGTGAGTCGGCAGGGAACTATGGC. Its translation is CASSESAGNYG. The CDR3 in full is CASSESAGNYGYTF.

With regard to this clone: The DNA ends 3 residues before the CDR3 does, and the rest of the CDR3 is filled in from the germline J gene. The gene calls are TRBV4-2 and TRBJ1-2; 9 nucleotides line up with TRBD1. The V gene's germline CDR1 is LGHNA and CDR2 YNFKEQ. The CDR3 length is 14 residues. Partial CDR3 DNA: TGTGCCAGCAGCCCTACTTCCGGGACAGGGGGC. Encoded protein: CASSPTSGTGG. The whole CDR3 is CASSPTSGTGGYTF.

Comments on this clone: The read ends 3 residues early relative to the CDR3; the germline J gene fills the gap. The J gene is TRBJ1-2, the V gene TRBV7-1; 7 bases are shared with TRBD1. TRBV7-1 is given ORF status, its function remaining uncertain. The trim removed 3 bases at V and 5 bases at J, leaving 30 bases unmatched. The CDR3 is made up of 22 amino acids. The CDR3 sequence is CASSSKEGQYLGWSIGGYGYTF. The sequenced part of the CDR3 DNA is TGTGCCAGCAGCTCCAAGGAGGGACAGTACCTGGGGTGGAGTATTGGAGGTTATGGC.

The CDR3 reads CASTLARSTDTQYF. The covered CDR3 bases are TGCGCCAGCACCTTAGCGAGAAGCACAGATACG. The chain has TRBV5-1 and TRBJ2-3, with D tentatively TRBD2 (5 bases). The observed sequence ends 3 residues before the CDR3 terminus, with the missing tail filled in from the germline J gene. The CDR3 totals 14 residues. Trimming left V 6 bases short and J 0 bases short, with 11 bases between. The germline V gene has CDR1 SGHRS and CDR2 YFSETQ.